One and the same sample provided the 8 T cell receptor beta chains below, sequenced in a study of T cells in placental villitis. The libraries were made with immunoSEQ v4. Only in-frame clones appear in the TCRdb table, and some are missing; sequencing was by immunoSEQ multiplex PCR. The table includes roughly 6,300 clones, roughly 73% detected once. Sequenced: placental tissue containing maternal and fetal cells. The receptor source for this set is a human patient with infectious villitis; the placental T cells may come from both mother and fetus.

This sequence joins TRBV6-5 and TRBJ1-4; D remains unclear. Germline V lookup: CDR1 MNHEY, CDR2 SVGAGI. V lost 2 bases, J lost 7 bases, and 11 bases lay in between. The CDR3 is made up of 14 amino acids. CDR3 nucleotides: TGTGCCAGCAGTTACCCTGGGCACAGTGAAAAACTGTTTTTT. Translating gives CASSYPGHSEKLFF.

The rearrangement links TRBV9 to TRBJ2-5, with D hard to call. The germline gives CDR1 SGDLS, CDR2 YYNGEE. This CDR3 is built from 13 residues. The V end was cut by 1 base, the J end by 1 base, with 5 bases between. The CDR3 DNA reads as TGTGCCAGCAGCGTACCCGGCCAAGAGACCCAGTACTTC. The encoded protein is CASSVPGQETQYF.

The rearrangement links TRBV5-1 to TRBJ2-1, with D perhaps matching TRBD1 (5 bases). Germline-derived CDR1 and CDR2 are SGHRS and YFSETQ. This CDR3 is built from 14 residues. Trimming cost V 7 bases and J 1 base, with 12 bases left between them. The chain's CDR3 is CASSMYRSYNEQFF. The CDR3 DNA follows: TGCGCCAGCTCCATGTACAGGTCCTACAATGAGCAGTTCTTC. The variable domain in full, completed from reference TRBV5-1 and TRBJ2-1, reads KAGVTQTPRYLIKTRGQQVTLSCSPISGHRSVSWYQQTPGQGLQFLFEYFSETQRNKGNFPGRFSGRQFSNSRSEMNVSTLELGDSALYLCASSMYRSYNEQFFGPGTRLTVL.

CDR3 bases: TGTGCCAGTAGTATAGATAGTTGGACAGATACGCAGTATTTT. As protein: CASSIDSWTDTQYF. The chain recombines TRBV19 with TRBJ2-3; no definite D call. Trimming left V 0 bases short and J 3 bases short, with 7 bases between. CDR3 length: 14 residues. Looked up from germline, CDR1 is LNHDA and CDR2 is SQIVND (reference sequence).

CDR3 in amino acids: CASSFTPDTQYF. In DNA, the CDR3 is TGTGCCAGCAGTTTTACTCCAGATACGCAGTATTTT. V and J are TRBV12-3 or TRBV12-4 and TRBJ2-3; D uncertain. This CDR3 is built from 12 residues. The V and J ends lost 3 bases and 4 bases respectively, with 5 bases between them.

Turning to this clone: A read error may be the cause here, since a much bigger clone is one base away. The chain has TRBV7-9 and TRBJ1-4; D possibly corresponds to TRBD1 (6 bases). Germline-derived CDR1 and CDR2 are SEHNR and FQNEAQ (reference sequence). The CDR3 covers 16 residues. CDR3 bases: TGTGTCAGCAGCAATTACAGGGAGTCAACTAATGAAAAACTGTTTTTT. This translates into CVSSNYRESTNEKLFF.

The chain employs TRBV7-9 and TRBJ1-2; D is possibly TRBD1 (5 bases). The CDR3 has 13 residues. CDR1 is SEHNR, CDR2 FQNEAQ, per germline (reference sequence). The V and J ends lost 6 bases and 6 bases respectively, with 14 bases between them. The CDR3 is CASSFAGGNGYTF. The DNA for the CDR3 is TGTGCCAGCAGTTTCGCGGGGGGTAATGGCTACACCTTC. The full variable domain, rest sourced from reference TRBV7-9 and TRBJ1-2, is DTGVSQNPRHKITKRGQNVTFRCDPISEHNRLYWYRQTLGQGPEFLTYFQNEAQLEKSRLLSDRFSAERPKGSFSTLEIQRTEQGDSAMYLCASSFAGGNGYTFGSGTRLTVV.

The chain combines TRBV4-3 with TRBJ2-1, with TRBD2 matching 9 bases. V was pared by 1 base and J by 10 bases, with 8 bases of the junction left unmatched. This CDR3 contains 15 residues. Germline V gene lookup returns CDR1 LGHNA and CDR2 YSLEER. This CDR3 reads CASSQVGGGAKEQFF. The CDR3 region has the DNA TGCGCCAGCAGCCAAGTGGGCGGGGGGGCCAAAGAGCAGTTCTTC.